These T cell receptor beta chains were read from a single sample in a study of shared clonotypes between healthy human individuals. TCRdb keeps only in-frame clones here, not all; method: immunoSEQ multiplex PCR. Seen here are roughly 500,000 clones, around 79% observed once, and the top ten hold 10% to 15%. The sample consisted of PBMCs. The receptors here all came from a woman in her thirties or forties in good health. Some clones in this sample may be carry-over from other donors' samples. CDR3s include the opening cysteine and the closing phenylalanine or tryptophan. Fields, in order: J gene, D gene, V gene, clone size, CDR3 protein, CDR3 DNA. D genes are given only for firm matches. Only part of the rows carry a size: once, few, many, or a class if the clone is expanded.

>TRBJ2-7|TRBD1|TRBV28|.
CASTPGDRDFFVGQYF
TGTGCCAGCACCCCGGGGGACAGGGATTTCTTTGTCGGGCAGTACTTC
>TRBJ2-7|.|TRBV6-5|.
CASSEHEQYF
TGTGCCAGCAGTGAACACGAGCAGTACTTC
>TRBJ2-4|.|TRBV30|.
CAWSAISIQYF
TGTGCCTGGTCGGCGATTTCCATTCAGTACTTC
>TRBJ2-7|.|TRBV30|.
CAWSVYYEQYF
TGTGCCTGGAGTGTTTACTACGAGCAGTACTTC
>TRBJ2-1|.|TRBV9|.
CASSVDYPENNEQFF
TGTGCCAGCAGCGTAGACTACCCAGAGAACAATGAGCAGTTCTTC
>TRBJ2-2|.|TRBV5-6|few
CASRSQQGVAGELFF
TGTGCCAGCAGATCGCAACAGGGAGTGGCCGGGGAGCTGTTTTTT
>TRBJ2-3|.|TRBV5-1|.
CASSLDDIGTDTQYF
TGCGCCAGCAGCTTGGACGATATCGGCACAGATACGCAGTATTTT
>TRBJ2-3|TRBD2|TRBV2|.
CASSDGLADTDTQYF
TGTGCCAGCAGTGATGGACTAGCAGACACAGATACGCAGTATTTT
>TRBJ2-3|TRBD2|TRBV12-5|.
CASGQTSGRGTDTQYF
TGTGCTAGTGGACAGACTAGCGGGAGGGGCACAGATACGCAGTATTTT
>TRBJ2-7|TRBD2|TRBV29-1|.
CSVDNSGTSGSYEQYF
TGCAGCGTTGATAATAGTGGGACTAGCGGCTCCTACGAGCAGTACTTC
>TRBJ1-4|.|TRBV10-2|.
CASSSAATNEKLFF
TGCGCCAGCAGTTCAGCTGCAACTAATGAAAAACTGTTTTTT
>TRBJ1-4|.|TRBV30|.
CAWRLAGSNEKLFF
TGTGCCTGGAGGCTTGCAGGTTCTAATGAAAAACTGTTTTTT
>TRBJ2-1|TRBD2|TRBV27|.
CASSLRVAGAYNEQFF
TGTGCCAGCAGTTTAAGGGTAGCGGGAGCCTACAATGAGCAGTTCTTC
>TRBJ1-1|.|TRBV9|once
CASSVMVYTEAFF
TGTGCCAGCAGCGTAATGGTGTACACTGAAGCTTTCTTT
>TRBJ2-1|.|TRBV10-2|.
CASSESMSDNNEQFF
TGCGCCAGCAGTGAGTCCATGAGCGACAACAATGAGCAGTTCTTC
>TRBJ1-1|TRBD1|TRBV6-5|.
CASSASTGAVGEAFF
TGTGCCAGCAGTGCGTCGACAGGGGCGGTGGGTGAAGCTTTCTTT
>TRBJ2-1|TRBD2|TRBV27|.
CASSGPSGTLYNEQFF
TGTGCCAGCAGTGGACCTAGCGGGACGTTGTACAATGAGCAGTTCTTC
>TRBJ2-7|TRBD2|TRBV9|.
CASSAGTSGSYEQYF
TGTGCCAGCAGCGCCGGGACTAGCGGATCCTACGAGCAGTACTTC
>TRBJ1-6|TRBD1|TRBV28|.
CASRGDRDNSPLHF
TGTGCCAGCAGAGGGGACAGAGATAATTCACCCCTCCACTTT
>TRBJ2-1|.|TRBV19|.
CASSIGRLGAGEQFF
TGTGCCAGTAGTATAGGTAGGTTGGGGGCCGGTGAGCAGTTCTTC
>TRBJ1-3|.|TRBV13|.
CASSLVTKRGTIYF
TGTGCCAGCAGCTTAGTCACTAAAAGGGGCACCATATATTTT
>TRBJ1-2|.|TRBV28|.
CASSLSPIQHGYTF
TGTGCCAGCAGTTTATCCCCTATCCAGCATGGCTACACCTTC
>TRBJ1-3|.|TRBV11-2|.
CASSLVPGNTIYF
TGTGCCAGCAGCTTAGTGCCCGGAAACACCATATATTTT
>TRBJ2-5|.|TRBV10-3|.
CAISRGGILETQYF
TGTGCCATCAGTCGGGGTGGCATATTGGAGACCCAGTACTTC
>TRBJ2-1|.|TRBV5-1|.
CASSLDYNEQFF
TGCGCCAGCAGCTTGGACTACAATGAGCAGTTCTTC
>TRBJ2-3|.|TRBV2|.
CASSEQTSSNTDTQYF
TGTGCCAGCAGTGAACAAACTAGCTCGAACACAGATACGCAGTATTTT
>TRBJ2-2|.|TRBV11-2|once
CASSLVGSLTGELFF
TGTGCCAGCAGCTTAGTGGGTTCCCTTACCGGGGAGCTGTTTTTT
>TRBJ2-7|.|TRBV6-5|.
CASTSRGYSYEQYF
TGTGCCAGCACCTCGCGGGGTTACTCCTACGAGCAGTACTTC
>TRBJ1-5|.|TRBV19|.
CASSTEHYSNQPQHF
TGTGCCAGTAGCACCGAACACTATAGCAATCAGCCCCAGCATTTT
>TRBJ1-1|.|TRBV20-1|.
CSAHYTEAFF
TGCAGTGCTCATTACACTGAAGCTTTCTTT
>TRBJ2-1|.|TRBV11-1|.
CASSLAPSDGEQFF
TGTGCCAGCAGCTTAGCGCCTAGCGATGGCGAGCAGTTCTTC
>TRBJ2-7|TRBD2|TRBV27|many
CASSFFAGGLPEQYF
TGTGCCAGCAGTTTTTTTGCGGGAGGCCTTCCGGAGCAGTACTTC
>TRBJ2-1|TRBD2|TRBV7-2|few
CASRSGLAGSEQFF
TGTGCCAGCAGATCTGGACTAGCGGGATCTGAGCAGTTCTTC